This TCR beta chain was sequenced during a study of Graves' ophthalmopathy and Graves' hyperthyroidism. Regarding the study as a whole: Blood was where most expanded thyroid clonotypes above 0.001 frequency also turned up.

Germline V gene sequence: CDR1 SGHTA, CDR2 FQGNSA. After removal of 4 bases from V and 7 bases from J, the junction contained 2 bases not matched to a gene. The CDR3 totals 13 residues. This clonotype was seen at least ten times. Its antigen remains unknown. RNA transcripts provided the template for amplifying TCR beta CDR3 regions. The authors performed first-round RT-PCR with HTBI primers and then a second-round multiplex PCR. TCRdb reprocessed the multiplex PCR reads via MiXCR and lists one record per CDR3 protein. This sample has roughly 300,000 distinct CDR3 sequences, with 15% to 20% found just once. Ophthalmopathy in the donors was of moderate-to-severe activity, with CAS ≥3, NOSPECS ≥4 and duration under 3 months. In this cohort, patients with other autoimmune diseases, uncontrolled infections, pregnancy or lactation were excluded.

The receptor was derived from an adult man with Graves' ophthalmopathy. The sample was peripheral blood. The gene calls are TRBV7-2 and TRBJ1-1; 11 bases agree with TRBD1. The CDR3 sequence: CASSSGQGVEAFF. CDR3 coding DNA: TGTGCCAGCAGCTCGGGACAGGGGGTTGAAGCTTTCTTT.